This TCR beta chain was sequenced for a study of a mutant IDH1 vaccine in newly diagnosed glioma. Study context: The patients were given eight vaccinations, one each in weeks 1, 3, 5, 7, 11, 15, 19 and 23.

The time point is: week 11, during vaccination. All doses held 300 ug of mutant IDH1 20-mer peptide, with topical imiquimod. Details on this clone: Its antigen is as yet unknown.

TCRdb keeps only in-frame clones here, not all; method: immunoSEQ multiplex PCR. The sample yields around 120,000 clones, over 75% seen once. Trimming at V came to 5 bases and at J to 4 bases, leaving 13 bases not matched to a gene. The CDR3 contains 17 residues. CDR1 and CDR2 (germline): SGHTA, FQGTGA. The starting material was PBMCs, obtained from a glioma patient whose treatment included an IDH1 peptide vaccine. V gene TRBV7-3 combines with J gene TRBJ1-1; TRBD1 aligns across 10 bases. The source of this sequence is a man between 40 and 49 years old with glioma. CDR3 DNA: TGTGCCAGCAGCCCTGTCCCGGGACAGGGGTCGGGCACTGAAGCTTTCTTT. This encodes CASSPVPGQGSGTEAFF.